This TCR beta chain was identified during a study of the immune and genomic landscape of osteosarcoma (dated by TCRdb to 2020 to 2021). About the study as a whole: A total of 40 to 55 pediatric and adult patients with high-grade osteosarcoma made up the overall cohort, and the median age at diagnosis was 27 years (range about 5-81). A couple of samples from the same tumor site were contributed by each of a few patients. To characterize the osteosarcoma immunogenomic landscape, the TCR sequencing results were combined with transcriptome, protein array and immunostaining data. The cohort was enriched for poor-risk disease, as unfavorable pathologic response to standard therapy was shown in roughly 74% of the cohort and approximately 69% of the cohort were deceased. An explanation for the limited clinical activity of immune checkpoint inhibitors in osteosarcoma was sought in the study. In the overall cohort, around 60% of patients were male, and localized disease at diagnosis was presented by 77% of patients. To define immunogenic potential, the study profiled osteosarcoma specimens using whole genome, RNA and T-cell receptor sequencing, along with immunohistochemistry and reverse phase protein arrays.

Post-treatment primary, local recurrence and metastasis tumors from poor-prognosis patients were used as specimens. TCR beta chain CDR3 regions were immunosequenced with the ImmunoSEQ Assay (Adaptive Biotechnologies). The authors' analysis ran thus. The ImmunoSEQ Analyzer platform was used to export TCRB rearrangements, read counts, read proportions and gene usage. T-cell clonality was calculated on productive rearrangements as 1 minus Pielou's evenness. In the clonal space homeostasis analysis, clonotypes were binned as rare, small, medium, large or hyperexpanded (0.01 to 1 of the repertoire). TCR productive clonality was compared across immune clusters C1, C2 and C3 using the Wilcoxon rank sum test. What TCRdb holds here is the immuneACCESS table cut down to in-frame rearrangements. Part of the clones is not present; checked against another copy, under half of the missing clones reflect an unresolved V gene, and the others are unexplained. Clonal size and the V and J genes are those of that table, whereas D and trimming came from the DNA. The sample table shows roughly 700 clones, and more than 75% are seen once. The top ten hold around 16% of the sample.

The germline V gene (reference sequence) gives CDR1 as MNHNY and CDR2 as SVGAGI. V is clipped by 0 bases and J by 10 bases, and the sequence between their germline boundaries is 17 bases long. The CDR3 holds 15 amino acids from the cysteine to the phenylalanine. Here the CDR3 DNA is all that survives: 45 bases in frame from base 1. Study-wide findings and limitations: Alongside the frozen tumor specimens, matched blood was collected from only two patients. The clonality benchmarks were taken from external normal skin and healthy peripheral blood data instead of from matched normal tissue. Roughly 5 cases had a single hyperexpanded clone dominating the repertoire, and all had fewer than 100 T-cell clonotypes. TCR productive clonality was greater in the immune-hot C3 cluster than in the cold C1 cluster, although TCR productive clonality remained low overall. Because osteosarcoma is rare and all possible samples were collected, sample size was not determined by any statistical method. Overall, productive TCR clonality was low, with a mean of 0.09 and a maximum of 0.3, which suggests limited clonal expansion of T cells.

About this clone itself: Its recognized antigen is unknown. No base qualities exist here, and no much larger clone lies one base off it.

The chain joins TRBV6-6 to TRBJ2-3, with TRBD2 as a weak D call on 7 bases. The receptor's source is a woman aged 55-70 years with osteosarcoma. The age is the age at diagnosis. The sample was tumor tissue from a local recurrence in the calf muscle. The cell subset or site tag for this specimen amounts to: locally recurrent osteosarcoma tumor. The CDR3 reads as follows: CASSYSGGGLRPQYF. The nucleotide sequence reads TGTGCCAGCAGTTACTCGGGCGGGGGCCTTCGACCGCAGTATTTT.